This T cell receptor beta chain was identified in a study of blood T cell repertoires in COVID-19. TCRdb's table, derived via immunoSEQ multiplex PCR, lists solely in-frame clones and lacks some. The sample lists around 130,000 clones, 80% to 90% occurring once. Germline CDR1 is MNHEY and CDR2 is SMNVEV (reference sequence). This CDR3 is 16 amino acids long. The V and J ends lost 4 bases and 0 bases respectively, with 16 bases between them. This rearrangement joins TRBV27 to TRBJ2-7; weak D call: TRBD1 (6 bases). The specimen was peripheral blood. This sequence originates from a man in his 70s with active or convalescent COVID-19. In nucleotides, the CDR3 is TGTGCCAGCAGTTCGGGGACACGGACCGACTCCTACGAGCAGTACTTC. Translation: CASSSGTRTDSYEQYF.